The 23 T cell receptor beta chains presented below share a single source sample, sequenced in a study of control samples from healthy donors and cancer patients. The table came from immunoSEQ multiplex PCR; TCRdb's copy has only in-frame clones and leaves some out. The sample has around 190,000 clones; the top ten hold more than 2%. Input material: blood. The receptor set was obtained from a woman in her 30s in good health.

This chain joins TRBV28 and TRBJ1-1, with unresolved D. V shed 3 bases and J shed 2 bases, with 10 bases lying between them. Germline V gene sequence: CDR1 MDHEN, CDR2 SYDVKM. This CDR3 spans 14 amino acids. CDR3 sequence: CASSFSPGNTEAFF. The CDR3 region has the DNA TGTGCCAGCAGTTTCTCGCCCGGAAACACTGAAGCTTTCTTT.

CDR3 DNA: TGTGCCAGCAGCCCAGGGGGTAGAAACTATGGCTACACCTTC. Residues: CASSPGGRNYGYTF. The chain employs TRBV7-2 and TRBJ1-2, with 7 positions matching TRBD1. Trimming removed 5 bases from V and 2 bases from J; junction bases left unmatched: 5. The CDR3 contains 14 residues. The germline gives CDR1 SGHTA, CDR2 FQGNSA.

The chain employs TRBV19 and TRBJ2-6, with D uncertain. The CDR3 spans 15 residues. Germline V gives CDR1 LNHDA, CDR2 SQIVND (reference sequence). V lost 5 bases to trimming and J lost 0 bases, with 8 bases between them. CDR3 nucleotide sequence: TGTGCCAGTAGTGTTGATTCCTCTGGGGCCAACGTCCTGACTTTC. Residues: CASSVDSSGANVLTF.

The chain employs TRBV7-9 and TRBJ2-1; the D call may be TRBD1 or TRBD2 (5 bases each). The V end lost 7 bases, the J end lost 5 bases, and 15 bases lay between the germline ends. This CDR3 is 14 amino acids long. Germline CDR1 SEHNR, CDR2 FQNEAQ (reference sequence). Written as DNA, the CDR3 is TGTGCCAGCACCTCCTCCGGGACCCACAATGAGCAGTTCTTC. It is translated as CASTSSGTHNEQFF.

This chain links TRBV27 with TRBJ2-4; TRBD2 might be the D (5 bases). This CDR3 region has 13 residues. The V end was cut by 8 bases, the J end by 7 bases, with 15 bases between. Germline CDR1 MNHEY, CDR2 SMNVEV (reference sequence). The chain's CDR3 is CASGLKSRNIQYF. In nucleotides, the CDR3 is TGTGCCAGCGGACTTAAATCGAGGAACATTCAGTACTTC.

The rearrangement uses TRBV4-1 and TRBJ1-2; D may be TRBD1 (5 bases). The CDR3 is 16 amino acids. Germline V gives CDR1 MGHRA, CDR2 YSYEKL. V lost 3 bases and J 4 bases, leaving 18 bases between the germline ends. The CDR3 sequence: CASSQANQGDAYGYTF. The DNA for the CDR3 is TGCGCCAGCAGCCAGGCGAATCAGGGTGACGCCTATGGCTACACCTTC.

The chain has TRBV11-2 and TRBJ2-1, with D perhaps given as TRBD1 or TRBD2 (5 bases each). This CDR3 comprises 15 residues. CDR1 is SGHAT and CDR2 is FQNNGV in the germline V gene. V was clipped by 1 base and J by 7 bases, with 14 bases between them. CDR3 sequence (DNA): TGTGCCAGCAGCTTAGGTCAGGGAGATATGAATGAGCAGTTCTTC. The encoded protein is CASSLGQGDMNEQFF.

The chain carries TRBV9 and TRBJ2-7; the D is unclear. The CDR3 consists of 16 residues. Germline values: CDR1 SGDLS, CDR2 YYNGEE. V gave up 0 bases and J gave up 6 bases, with 19 bases separating them. Written as DNA, the CDR3 is TGTGCCAGCAGCGTAGAGGGCTCTCCAATCGTAGGCGAGCAGTACTTC. Its translation is CASSVEGSPIVGEQYF.

The V call is TRBV6-6, the J call TRBJ2-3; 7 bases are a match to TRBD1. The CDR3 covers 16 residues. The trim removed 5 bases at V and 3 bases at J, leaving 11 bases unmatched. Germline-derived CDR1 and CDR2 are MNHNY and SVGAGI (reference sequence). CDR3 in DNA: TGTGCCAGCAGTCCCGCAGGGCCAGGGGGAACAGATACGCAGTATTTT. Protein sequence: CASSPAGPGGTDTQYF.

The rearrangement joins TRBV5-4 to TRBJ2-7; 9 positions match TRBD2. J lost 5 bases, V lost 0 bases, and 6 bases had no gene match. Germline lookup yields CDR1 SGHNT and CDR2 YYREEE (reference sequence). The CDR3 sequence is 15 residues long. CDR3 bases: TGTGCCAGCAGCTTGGTTGCGGGGGGGCGCCACGAGCAGTACTTC. Residues: CASSLVAGGRHEQYF.

The CDR3 DNA reads as TGTGCCAGCAGCTTCATGAGGGAACCTGAAGCTTTCTTT. Protein product: CASSFMREPEAFF. The rearrangement uses TRBV5-4 and TRBJ1-1; D is ambiguous. Germline CDR1 is SGHNT and CDR2 is YYREEE (reference sequence). This CDR3 has 13 residues. Trimming left V 2 bases short and J 6 bases short, with 11 bases between.

This chain joins TRBV5-1 and TRBJ1-1, with 10 bases fitting TRBD1. The junction had 12 bases not matched to a gene; V was cut back by 6 bases and J by 4 bases. CDR1 SGHRS and CDR2 YFSETQ come from the germline V gene. The length of the CDR3 is 16 residues. CDR3 region: CASNLGQGGTRTEAFF. CDR3 nucleotide sequence: TGCGCCAGCAACCTCGGACAGGGGGGAACTCGCACTGAAGCTTTCTTT. Full variable domain (remainder filled in from reference TRBV5-1 and TRBJ1-1): KAGVTQTPRYLIKTRGQQVTLSCSPISGHRSVSWYQQTPGQGLQFLFEYFSETQRNKGNFPGRFSGRQFSNSRSEMNVSTLELGDSALYLCASNLGQGGTRTEAFFGQGTRLTVV.

The chain links TRBV28 to TRBJ1-3, with 11 bases that match TRBD1. This CDR3 contains 12 residues. The germline CDR1 and CDR2 sequences are MDHEN and SYDVKM. Trimming removed 8 bases from V and 6 bases from J; junction bases left unmatched: 0. Here the CDR3 reads CASGQGANTIYF. For the CDR3, the DNA is TGTGCCAGCGGACAGGGGGCAAACACCATATATTTT.

V gene TRBV5-4 combines with J gene TRBJ2-5; weak D call: TRBD1 (5 bases). The CDR3 has 14 amino acids. The V gene's germline CDR1 is SGHNT and CDR2 YYREEE (reference sequence). V lost 0 bases and J 2 bases, leaving 8 bases between the germline ends. In DNA, the CDR3 is TGTGCCAGCAGCTTGGGACAGCAGCAAGAGACCCAGTACTTC. Residues: CASSLGQQQETQYF.

The V call is TRBV12-3 or TRBV12-4, the J call TRBJ2-7; a possible D gene is TRBD1 (5 bases). V was shortened by 8 bases and J by 2 bases, with 10 bases between the two germline ends. The CDR3 is made up of 12 amino acids. DNA of the CDR3: TGTGCCAGCCACCAGGGCGCCTACGAGCAGTACTTC. This translates into CASHQGAYEQYF.

The chain has TRBV7-2 and TRBJ1-3, with D tentatively TRBD1 (5 bases). The CDR3 loop spans 14 amino acids. Trimming cost V 1 base and J 2 bases, with 6 bases left between them. Germline V gene data show CDR1 as SGHTA and CDR2 as FQGNSA. CDR3: CASSLGDPGNTIYF. CDR3 DNA: TGTGCCAGCAGCTTAGGGGACCCTGGAAACACCATATATTTT.

The V call is TRBV11-2, the J call TRBJ2-3; 8 nucleotides agree with TRBD2. V lost 4 bases and J lost 3; bases outside the gene matches: 3. Germline V gene sequence: CDR1 SGHAT, CDR2 FQNNGV. The CDR3 has 14 amino acids. As DNA, the CDR3 is TGTGCCAGCAGCTCACAGCGGGGGACAGATACGCAGTATTTT. Protein sequence: CASSSQRGTDTQYF. Based on the CDR3 plus reference TRBV11-2 and TRBJ2-3, the full variable domain is EAGVAQSPRYKIIEKRQSVAFWCNPISGHATLYWYQQILGQGPKLLIQFQNNGVVDDSQLPKDRFSAERLKGVDSTLKIQPAKLEDSAVYLCASSSQRGTDTQYFGPGTRLTVL.

This chain joins TRBV6-5 and TRBJ1-6; maybe TRBD1 (6 bases). The ends were cut back, 0 bases at V and 7 bases at J, with 13 bases in the middle. The CDR3 spans 16 residues. Germline V gene data show CDR1 as MNHEY and CDR2 as SVGAGI. The CDR3 loop is CASSYSRSQGNSPLHF. The CDR3 DNA sequence: TGTGCCAGCAGTTACTCGCGTAGTCAGGGGAATTCACCCCTCCACTTT.

The chain employs TRBV5-1 and TRBJ1-2, with D perhaps TRBD1 (5 bases). The CDR3 has 13 residues. The V gene's germline CDR1 is SGHRS and CDR2 YFSETQ. V was clipped by 1 base and J by 7 bases, with 11 bases between them. The CDR3, as DNA: TGCGCCAGCAGCTTGTTCAGGGACTCTGGCTACACCTTC. It yields the protein CASSLFRDSGYTF.

The V and J genes are TRBV6-2 or TRBV6-3 and TRBJ1-1; D is uncertain. The V gene's germline CDR1 is MNHEY and CDR2 SVGEGT. There are 14 residues in the CDR3. V was pared by 0 bases and J by 2 bases, with 7 bases between. CDR3 sequence: CASSYSSVNTEAFF. In DNA, the CDR3 is TGTGCCAGCAGTTACTCGAGCGTAAACACTGAAGCTTTCTTT.

The CDR3 DNA sequence: TGTGCCAGCCAGGGGGAGGATTACGAGCAGTACTTC. Amino acids: CASQGEDYEQYF. The chain uses TRBV2 and TRBJ2-7; weak D call: TRBD1 (7 bases). The CDR3 runs to 12 residues. V was cut by 8 bases and J by 4 bases, with 12 bases left in between. Per the germline V gene, CDR1 is SNHLY and CDR2 is FYNNEI.

The genes are TRBV6-5 and TRBJ2-7; no clear D. The V gene lost 6 bases and the J gene lost 5 bases, with 8 bases spanning the gap. The germline gives CDR1 MNHEY, CDR2 SVGAGI. The CDR3 has 11 residues. CDR3 sequence (DNA): TGTGCCAGCAGCCGTCTCAACGAGCAGTACTTC. This translates into CASSRLNEQYF.

The chain combines TRBV18 with TRBJ1-4, with D maybe TRBD1 (5 bases). This CDR3 has 15 residues. V gave up 2 bases and J gave up 3 bases, with 10 bases separating them. From germline, CDR1 is KGHSH and CDR2 LQKENI. For the CDR3, the DNA is TGTGCCAGCTCACCAGGGGCAGGGCCTAATGAAAAACTGTTTTTT. Its translation: CASSPGAGPNEKLFF.